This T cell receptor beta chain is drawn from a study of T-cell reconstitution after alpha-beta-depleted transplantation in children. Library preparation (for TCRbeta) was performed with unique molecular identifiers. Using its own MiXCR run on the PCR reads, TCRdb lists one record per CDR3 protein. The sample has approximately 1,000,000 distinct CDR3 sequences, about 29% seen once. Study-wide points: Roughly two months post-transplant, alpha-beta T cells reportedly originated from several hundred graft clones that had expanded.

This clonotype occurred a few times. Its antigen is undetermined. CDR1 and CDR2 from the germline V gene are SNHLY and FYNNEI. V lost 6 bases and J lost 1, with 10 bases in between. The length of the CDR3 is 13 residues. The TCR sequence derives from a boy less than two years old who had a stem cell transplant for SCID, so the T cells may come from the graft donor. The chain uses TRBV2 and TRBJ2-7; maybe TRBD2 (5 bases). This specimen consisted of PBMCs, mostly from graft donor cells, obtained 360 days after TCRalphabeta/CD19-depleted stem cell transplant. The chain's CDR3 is CASSWPGSYEQYF. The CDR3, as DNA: TGTGCCAGCAGCTGGCCGGGGTCCTACGAGCAGTACTTC. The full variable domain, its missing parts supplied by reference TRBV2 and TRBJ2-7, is EPEVTQTPSHQVTQMGQEVILRCVPISNHLYFYWYRQILGQKVEFLVSFYNNEISEKSEIFDDQFSVERPDGSNFTLKIRSTKLEDSAMYFCASSWPGSYEQYFGPGTRLTVT.